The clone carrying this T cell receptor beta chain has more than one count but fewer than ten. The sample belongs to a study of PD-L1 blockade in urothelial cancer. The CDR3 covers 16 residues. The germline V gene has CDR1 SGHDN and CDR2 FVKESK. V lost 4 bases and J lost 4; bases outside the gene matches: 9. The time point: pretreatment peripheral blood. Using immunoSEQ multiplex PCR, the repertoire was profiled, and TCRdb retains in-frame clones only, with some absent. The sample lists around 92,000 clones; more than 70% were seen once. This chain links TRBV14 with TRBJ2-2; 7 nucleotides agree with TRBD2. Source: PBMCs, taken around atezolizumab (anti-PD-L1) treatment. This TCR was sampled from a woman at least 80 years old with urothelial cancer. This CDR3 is CASSPRTRTLTGELFF. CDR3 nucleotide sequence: TGTGCCAGCAGCCCACGGACTAGAACACTCACCGGGGAGCTGTTTTTT. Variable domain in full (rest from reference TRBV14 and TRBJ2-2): EAGVTQFPSHSVIEKGQTVTLRCDPISGHDNLYWYRRVMGKEIKFLLHFVKESKQDESGMPNNRFLAERTGGTYSTLKVQPAELEDSGVYFCASSPRTRTLTGELFFGEGSRLTVL.